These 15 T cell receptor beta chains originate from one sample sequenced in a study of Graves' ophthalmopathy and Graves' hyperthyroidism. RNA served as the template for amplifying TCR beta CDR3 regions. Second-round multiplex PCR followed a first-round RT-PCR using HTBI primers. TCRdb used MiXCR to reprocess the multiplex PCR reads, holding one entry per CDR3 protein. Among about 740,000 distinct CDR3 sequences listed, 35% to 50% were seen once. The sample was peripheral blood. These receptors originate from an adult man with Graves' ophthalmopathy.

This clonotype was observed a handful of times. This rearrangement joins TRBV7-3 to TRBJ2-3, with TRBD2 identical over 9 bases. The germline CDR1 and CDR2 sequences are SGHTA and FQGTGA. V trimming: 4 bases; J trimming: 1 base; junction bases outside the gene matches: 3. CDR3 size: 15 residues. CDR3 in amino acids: CASSSAGGRTDTQYF. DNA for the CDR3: TGTGCCAGCAGCTCGGCGGGGGGGCGCACAGATACGCAGTATTTT.

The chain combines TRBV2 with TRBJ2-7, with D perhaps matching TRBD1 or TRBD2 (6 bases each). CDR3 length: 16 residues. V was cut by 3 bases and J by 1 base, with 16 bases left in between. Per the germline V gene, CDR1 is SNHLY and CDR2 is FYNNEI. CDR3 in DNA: TGTGCCAGCAGTGACTGGGCTGGGGGGCCTTCCTACGAGCAGTACTTC. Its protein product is CASSDWAGGPSYEQYF.

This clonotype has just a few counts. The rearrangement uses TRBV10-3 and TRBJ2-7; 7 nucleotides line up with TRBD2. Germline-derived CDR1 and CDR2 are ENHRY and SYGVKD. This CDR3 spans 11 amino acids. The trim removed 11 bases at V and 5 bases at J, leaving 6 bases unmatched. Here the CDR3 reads CAHGTTHEQYF. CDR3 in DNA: TGTGCCCACGGGACTACCCACGAGCAGTACTTC.

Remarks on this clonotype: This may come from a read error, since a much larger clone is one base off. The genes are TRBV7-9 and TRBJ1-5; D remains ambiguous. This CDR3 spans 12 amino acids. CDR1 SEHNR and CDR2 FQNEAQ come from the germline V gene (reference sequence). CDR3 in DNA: TGTGCCGGCAGCCAAGATTATCAGCCCCAGCATTTT. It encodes CAGSQDYQPQHF.

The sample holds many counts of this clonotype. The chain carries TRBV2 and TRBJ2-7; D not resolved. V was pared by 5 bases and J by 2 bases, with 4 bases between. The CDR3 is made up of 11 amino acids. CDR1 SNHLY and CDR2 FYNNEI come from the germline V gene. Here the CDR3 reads CASSTTYEQYF. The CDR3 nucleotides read TGTGCCAGCAGTACTACCTACGAGCAGTACTTC.

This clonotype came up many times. In nucleotides, the CDR3 is TGCAGTGCTAGAAAGTACGACCTCGAGCAGTACTTC. This codes for CSARKYDLEQYF. The gene calls are TRBV20-1 and TRBJ2-7; D is unclear. Deletions cut 2 bases from V and 6 bases from J, with 11 bases between. The CDR3 is 12 amino acids. In germline, CDR1 is DFQATT, CDR2 SNEGSKA (reference sequence).

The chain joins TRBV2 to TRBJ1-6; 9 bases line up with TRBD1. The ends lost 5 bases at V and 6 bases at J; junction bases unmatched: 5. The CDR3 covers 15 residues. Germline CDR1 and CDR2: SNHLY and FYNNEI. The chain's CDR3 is CASSFRGQGNSPLHF. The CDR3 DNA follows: TGTGCCAGCAGTTTTCGGGGACAGGGTAATTCACCCCTCCACTTT.

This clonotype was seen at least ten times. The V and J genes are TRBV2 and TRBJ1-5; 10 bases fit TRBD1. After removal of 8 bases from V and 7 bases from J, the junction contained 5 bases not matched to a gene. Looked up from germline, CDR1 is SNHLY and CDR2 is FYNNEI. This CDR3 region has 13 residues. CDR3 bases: TGTGCCAGCGGGACAGGGGCGCGACAGCCCCAGCATTTT. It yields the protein CASGTGARQPQHF.

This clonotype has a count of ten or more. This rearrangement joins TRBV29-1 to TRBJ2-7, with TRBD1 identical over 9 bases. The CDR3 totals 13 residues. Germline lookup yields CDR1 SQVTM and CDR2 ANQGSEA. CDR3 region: CAVGGQGMNEQYF. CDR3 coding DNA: TGCGCGGTGGGCGGACAGGGGATGAACGAGCAGTACTTC.

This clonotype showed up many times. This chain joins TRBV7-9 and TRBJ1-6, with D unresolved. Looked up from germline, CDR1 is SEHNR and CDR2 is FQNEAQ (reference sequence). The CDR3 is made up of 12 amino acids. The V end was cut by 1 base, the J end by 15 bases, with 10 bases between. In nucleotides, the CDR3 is TGTGCCAGCAGCTTAGACCGAGGTTTCCTCCACTTT. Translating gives CASSLDRGFLHF.

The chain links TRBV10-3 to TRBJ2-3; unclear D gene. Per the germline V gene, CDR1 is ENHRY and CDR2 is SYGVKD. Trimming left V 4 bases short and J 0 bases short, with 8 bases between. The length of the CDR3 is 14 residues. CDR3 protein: CAISATSSTDTQYF. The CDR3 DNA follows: TGTGCCATCAGTGCAACCTCTAGCACAGATACGCAGTATTTT.

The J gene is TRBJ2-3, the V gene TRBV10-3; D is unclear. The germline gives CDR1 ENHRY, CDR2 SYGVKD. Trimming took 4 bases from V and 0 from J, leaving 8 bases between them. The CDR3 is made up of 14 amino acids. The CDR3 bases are TGTGCCATCAGTGCGACGGTTAGCACAGATACGCAGTATTTT. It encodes CAISATVSTDTQYF.

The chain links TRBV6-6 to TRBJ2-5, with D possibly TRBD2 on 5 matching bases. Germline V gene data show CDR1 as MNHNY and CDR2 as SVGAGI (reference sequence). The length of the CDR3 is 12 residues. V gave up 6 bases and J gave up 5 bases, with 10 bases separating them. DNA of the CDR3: TGTGCCAGCAGGAGGGTTGGGGAGACCCAGTACTTC. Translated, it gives CASRRVGETQYF.

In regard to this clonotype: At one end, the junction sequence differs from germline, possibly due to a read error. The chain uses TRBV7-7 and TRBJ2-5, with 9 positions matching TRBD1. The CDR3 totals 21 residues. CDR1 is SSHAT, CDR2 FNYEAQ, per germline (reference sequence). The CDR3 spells CASSSNRGGSGQGSRYETQYF. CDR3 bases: TGTGCTAGCAGCTCAAATAGGGGTGGGTCGGGACAGGGTAGTAGGTACGAGACCCAGTACTTC.

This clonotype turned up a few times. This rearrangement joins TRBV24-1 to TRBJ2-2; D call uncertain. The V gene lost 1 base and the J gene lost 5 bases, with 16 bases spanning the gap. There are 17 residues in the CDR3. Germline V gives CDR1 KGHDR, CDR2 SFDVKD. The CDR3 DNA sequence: TGTGCCACCAGTGATTTTAGGGCAGGCCTGGGGACCGGGGAGCTGTTTTTT. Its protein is CATSDFRAGLGTGELFF.